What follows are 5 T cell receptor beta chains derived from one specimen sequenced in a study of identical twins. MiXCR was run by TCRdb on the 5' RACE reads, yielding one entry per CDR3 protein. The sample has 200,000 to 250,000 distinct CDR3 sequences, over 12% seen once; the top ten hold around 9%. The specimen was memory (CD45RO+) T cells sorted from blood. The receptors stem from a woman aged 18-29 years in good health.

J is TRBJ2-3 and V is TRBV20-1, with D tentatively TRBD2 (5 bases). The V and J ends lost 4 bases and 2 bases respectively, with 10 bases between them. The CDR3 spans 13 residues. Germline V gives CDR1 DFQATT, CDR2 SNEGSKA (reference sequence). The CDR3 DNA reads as TGCAGTGCTAAGGCGGGCGCCACAGATACGCAGTATTTT. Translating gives CSAKAGATDTQYF.

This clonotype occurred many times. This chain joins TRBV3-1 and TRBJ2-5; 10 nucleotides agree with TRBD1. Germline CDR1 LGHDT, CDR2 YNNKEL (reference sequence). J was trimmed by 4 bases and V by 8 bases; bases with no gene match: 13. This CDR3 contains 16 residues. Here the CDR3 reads CASVPGTGAFGETQYF. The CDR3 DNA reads TGTGCCAGCGTCCCCGGGACAGGGGCCTTCGGAGAGACCCAGTACTTC.

The CDR3 region has the DNA TGCGCCAGCAGCTTGGCAGTAGCGGGAGCGGGACTAGCGGGAGGCGGGAATGAGCAGTTCTTC. Encoded protein: CASSLAVAGAGLAGGGNEQFF. The chain employs TRBV5-1 and TRBJ2-1, with TRBD2 matching over 15 bases. CDR3 length: 21 amino acids. Per the germline V gene, CDR1 is SGHRS and CDR2 is YFSETQ. The V gene end was trimmed by 0 bases and the J gene end by 7 bases; junction bases not matched to a gene: 17.

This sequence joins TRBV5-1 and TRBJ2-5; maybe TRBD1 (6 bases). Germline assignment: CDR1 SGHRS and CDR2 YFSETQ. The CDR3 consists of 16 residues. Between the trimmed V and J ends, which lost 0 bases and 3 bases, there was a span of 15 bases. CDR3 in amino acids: CASSLASARGEETQYF. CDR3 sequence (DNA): TGCGCCAGCAGCTTGGCCTCCGCCAGGGGAGAAGAGACCCAGTACTTC.

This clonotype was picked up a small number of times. CDR3 in amino acids: CAIRSSGGPTGELFF. Here the CDR3 DNA reads TGTGCCATCAGATCTAGCGGGGGGCCCACCGGGGAGCTGTTTTTT. The gene calls are TRBV10-3 and TRBJ2-2; 11 nucleotides line up with TRBD2. Per the germline V gene, CDR1 is ENHRY and CDR2 is SYGVKD. The length of the CDR3 is 15 residues. Trimming took 6 bases from V and 4 from J; bases not matched to a gene: 4.